This T cell receptor beta chain was observed in a study of identical twins. This clonotype has more than one count but fewer than ten. Its target is unknown. V lost 2 bases to trimming and J lost 2 bases, with 22 bases between them. CDR1 is SGHAT and CDR2 is FQNNGV in the germline V gene. The CDR3 sequence is 19 residues long. Study-wide points: Models came in too low on out-of-frame TCR alpha sharing in monozygotic twins.

Template switching added a universal primer site; cDNA carried unique molecular identifiers. TCRdb used MiXCR to reprocess the 5' RACE reads, holding one entry per CDR3 protein. The sample lists approximately 680,000 distinct CDR3 sequences, under 8.5% occurring once. These data were also filed under a second study, of yellow fever vaccine responses in identical twins. That work states: Twins' vaccine T cell responses were reported to seem partly convergent and partly personalized.

The sequence derives from a woman between 18 and 30 years old in good health. The rearrangement links TRBV11-2 to TRBJ2-1; D possibly corresponds to TRBD2 (5 bases). Sequencing input: PBMCs. CDR3 residues: CASSLLGRPLALTYNEQFF. DNA for the CDR3: TGTGCCAGCAGCTTATTAGGGCGCCCGCTAGCCTTAACCTACAATGAGCAGTTCTTC.